This T cell receptor (beta chain) was found in a study of blood T cells in healthy people across ages. Germline V gene lookup returns CDR1 SGHNT and CDR2 YYREEE (reference sequence). Trimming pared 4 bases from V and 7 bases from J, leaving 18 bases between. There are 14 residues in the CDR3. Next came a second PCR, run for about 7 to 12 cycles, which used a sample-barcoded 5' primer along with a J-beta primer mix. TCRdb called the 5' RACE reads again in MiXCR, with one record for every CDR3 protein. This sample has approximately 810,000 distinct CDR3 sequences, with roughly 26% found just once. The sequenced sample consisted of blood. This sequence joins TRBV5-4 and TRBJ2-7; D is perhaps TRBD1 or TRBD2 (5 bases each). This receptor was taken from a woman of 80 years or more in good health. The CDR3 loop is CASSPGTADREQYF. The CDR3 region has the DNA TGTGCCAGCAGCCCCGGGACGGCCGACCGGGAGCAGTACTTC.